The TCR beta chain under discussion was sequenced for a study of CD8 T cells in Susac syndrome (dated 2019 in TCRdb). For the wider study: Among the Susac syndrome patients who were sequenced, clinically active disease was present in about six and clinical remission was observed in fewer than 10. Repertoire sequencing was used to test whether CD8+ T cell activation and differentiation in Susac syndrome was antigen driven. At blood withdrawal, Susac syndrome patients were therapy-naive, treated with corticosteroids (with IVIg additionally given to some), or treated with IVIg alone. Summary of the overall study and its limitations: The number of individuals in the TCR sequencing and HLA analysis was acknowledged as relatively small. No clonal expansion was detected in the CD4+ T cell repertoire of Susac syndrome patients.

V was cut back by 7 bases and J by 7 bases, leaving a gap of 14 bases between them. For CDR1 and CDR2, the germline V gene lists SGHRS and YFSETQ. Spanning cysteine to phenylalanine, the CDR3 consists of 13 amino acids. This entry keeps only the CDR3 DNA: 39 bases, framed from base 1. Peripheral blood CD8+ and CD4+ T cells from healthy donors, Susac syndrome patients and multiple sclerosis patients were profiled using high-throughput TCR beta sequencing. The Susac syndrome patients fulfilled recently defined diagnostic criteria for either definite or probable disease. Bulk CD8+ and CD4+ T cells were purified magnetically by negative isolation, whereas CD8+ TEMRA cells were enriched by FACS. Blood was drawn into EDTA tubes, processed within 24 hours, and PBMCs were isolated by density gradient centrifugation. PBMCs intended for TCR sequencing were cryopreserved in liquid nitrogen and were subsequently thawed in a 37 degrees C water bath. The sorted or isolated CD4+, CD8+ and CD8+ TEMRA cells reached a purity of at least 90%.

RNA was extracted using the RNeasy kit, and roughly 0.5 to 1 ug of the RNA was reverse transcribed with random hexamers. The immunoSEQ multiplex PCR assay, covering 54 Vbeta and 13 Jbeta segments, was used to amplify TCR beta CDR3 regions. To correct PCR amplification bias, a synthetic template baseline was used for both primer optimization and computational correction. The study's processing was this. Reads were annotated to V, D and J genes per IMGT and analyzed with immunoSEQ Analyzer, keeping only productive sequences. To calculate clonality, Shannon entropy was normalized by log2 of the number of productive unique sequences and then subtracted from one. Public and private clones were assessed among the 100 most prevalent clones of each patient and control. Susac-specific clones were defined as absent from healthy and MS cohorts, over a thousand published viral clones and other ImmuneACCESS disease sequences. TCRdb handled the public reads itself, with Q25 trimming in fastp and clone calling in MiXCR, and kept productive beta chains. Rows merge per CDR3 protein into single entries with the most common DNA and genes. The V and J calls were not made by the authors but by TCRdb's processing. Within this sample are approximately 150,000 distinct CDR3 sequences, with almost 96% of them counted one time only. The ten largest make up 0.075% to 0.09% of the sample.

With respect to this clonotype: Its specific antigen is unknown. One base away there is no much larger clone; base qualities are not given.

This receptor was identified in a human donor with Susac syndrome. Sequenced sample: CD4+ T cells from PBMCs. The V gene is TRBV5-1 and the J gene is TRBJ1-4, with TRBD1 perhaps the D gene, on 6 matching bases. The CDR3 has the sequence CASQGTEVEKLFF. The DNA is TGCGCCAGCCAGGGGACGGAGGTTGAAAAACTGTTTTTT.